This TCR beta chain was captured by sequencing in a study of cytomegalovirus exposure and HLA in healthy donors. The wider study: A preliminary data release comprised approximately 85 million unique TCRs obtained from HLA-typed donors.

Study conclusions and caveats: A few CMV-associated chains were confirmed in vitro to be specific for CMV antigens. It was likely that a cluster of highly shared sequence variants was a sequencing artifact.

PCR primers comprised 60 Vbeta and 13 Jbeta primers. TCRdb keeps only in-frame clones here, not all; method: immunoSEQ multiplex PCR. This table has some 130,000 clones, approximately 61% appearing once. CDR3 size: 14 residues. Germline CDR1 SGHRS, CDR2 YFSETQ. The ends lost 3 bases at V and 5 bases at J; junction bases unmatched: 6. With regard to this clone: Its specificity is not known.

This donor's file did not include a recorded CMV serostatus. Sequencing was done on a sample of PBMCs. The clonotype comes from a human donor in good health. The chain uses TRBV5-1 and TRBJ1-1, with 8 bases that match TRBD1. The CDR3 region is CASSYQGASTEAFF. For the CDR3, the DNA is TGCGCCAGCAGCTACCAGGGGGCGAGTACTGAAGCTTTCTTT.